These 10 T cell receptor beta chains were sequenced from one sample in a study of T-cell memory formation after mild COVID-19. TCRdb re-called the 5' RACE reads with MiXCR, one entry per CDR3 protein. The sample consists of 50,000 to 70,000 distinct CDR3 sequences, roughly an eighth of them appearing once. The sequenced sample was PBMCs or a T cell subset sorted from them (not recorded which). The receptors originated from a man between 18 and 35 years old who had mild COVID-19 (a few samples of this study predate the infection). Cell type and time point are not known.

The table lists this clonotype with a few counts. This chain links TRBV5-1 with TRBJ2-3; D unclear. The ends were cut back, 1 base at V and 2 bases at J, with 8 bases in the middle. Germline CDR1 SGHRS, CDR2 YFSETQ. There are 14 residues in the CDR3. CDR3 protein: CASSLSASTDTQYF. CDR3 sequence (DNA): TGCGCCAGCAGCTTGTCCGCCTCCACAGATACGCAGTATTTT.

In this sample, this clonotype turned up a few times. V usage is TRBV2 and J usage is TRBJ2-1; D may be TRBD2 (6 bases). Germline values: CDR1 SNHLY, CDR2 FYNNEI. This CDR3 has 12 residues. Between the trimmed V and J ends, which lost 7 bases and 8 bases, there was a span of 12 bases. CDR3 DNA: TGTGCCAGCACCCCCGGGGGTCATGAGCAGTTCTTC. This encodes CASTPGGHEQFF.

A few counts support this clonotype. This chain links TRBV28 with TRBJ2-7; weak D call: TRBD2 (5 bases). Between the trimmed V and J ends, which lost 2 bases and 4 bases, there was a span of 6 bases. Per germline, CDR1 MDHEN and CDR2 SYDVKM. There are 12 residues in the CDR3. CDR3 DNA: TGTGCCAGCAGTTTACGAGGGTACGAGCAGTACGTC. This codes for CASSLRGYEQYV.

This clonotype has a count of ten or more. The chain joins TRBV28 to TRBJ2-3; no clear D gene. CDR1 and CDR2 from the germline V gene are MDHEN and SYDVKM. CDR3 length equals 11 residues. Trimming shortened V by 6 bases and J by 2 bases, and 3 bases separated the two germline ends. The CDR3 nucleotides read TGTGCCAGCAGCGACACAGATACGCAGTATTTT. This codes for CASSDTDTQYF.

This clonotype was recorded a few times. The V call is TRBV12-3 or TRBV12-4, the J call TRBJ1-1, with 7 positions matching TRBD1. V gave up 4 bases and J gave up 3 bases; unmatched junction bases: 2. The CDR3 spans 13 residues. The CDR3 DNA follows: TGTGCCAGCAGTTGGGACAGAGACACTGAAGCTTTCTTT. It codes for CASSWDRDTEAFF.

The V gene is TRBV7-2, the J gene TRBJ2-7; the match to TRBD1 covers 8 bases. The V and J ends lost 1 base and 3 bases, in that order; junction bases with no gene match: 5. CDR3 length: 15 residues. Looked up from germline, CDR1 is SGHTA and CDR2 is FQGNSA. The CDR3 DNA follows: TGTGCCAGCAGCTTAGTATTAACAGGGGGCTACGAGCAGTACTTC. This sequence encodes CASSLVLTGGYEQYF.

The chain carries TRBV6-5 and TRBJ2-7; 8 bases agree with TRBD1. Germline values: CDR1 MNHEY, CDR2 SVGAGI. J lost 2 bases, V lost 6 bases, and 3 bases had no gene match. This CDR3 is 13 amino acids long. CDR3 nucleotide sequence: TGTGCCAGCAGAGACAGGGGTCCCTACGAGCAGTACTTC. This translates into CASRDRGPYEQYF.

The chain is built from TRBV7-6 and TRBJ2-7; 9 bases agree with TRBD1. The CDR3 has 18 amino acids. V lost 5 bases to trimming and J lost 1 base; unmatched junction nucleotides: 15. Germline V gives CDR1 SGHVS, CDR2 FNYEAQ. This chain's CDR3 is CASSSKGMRTGESYEQYV. CDR3 sequence (DNA): TGTGCCAGCAGCAGTAAGGGGATGCGGACAGGGGAGTCCTACGAGCAGTACGTC.

V and J are TRBV7-2 and TRBJ1-2, with D possibly being TRBD1 (6 bases). The CDR3 is 15 amino acids. CDR1 and CDR2 from the germline V gene are SGHTA and FQGNSA. The V end was cut by 5 bases, the J end by 0 bases, with 13 bases between. CDR3 amino acids: CASSVNRATNYGYTF. The CDR3 bases are TGTGCCAGCAGCGTTAACAGGGCGACTAACTATGGCTACACCTTC.

Many counts were recorded for this clonotype. The chain links TRBV6-6 to TRBJ1-4; D gene unclear. Trimming left V 8 bases short and J 0 bases short, with 13 bases between. Germline values: CDR1 MNHNY, CDR2 SVGAGI (reference sequence). There are 15 residues in the CDR3. CDR3 coding DNA: TGTGCCAGCCCACCGGCGGAAGCAACTAATGAAAAACTGTTTTTT. This translates into CASPPAEATNEKLFF.